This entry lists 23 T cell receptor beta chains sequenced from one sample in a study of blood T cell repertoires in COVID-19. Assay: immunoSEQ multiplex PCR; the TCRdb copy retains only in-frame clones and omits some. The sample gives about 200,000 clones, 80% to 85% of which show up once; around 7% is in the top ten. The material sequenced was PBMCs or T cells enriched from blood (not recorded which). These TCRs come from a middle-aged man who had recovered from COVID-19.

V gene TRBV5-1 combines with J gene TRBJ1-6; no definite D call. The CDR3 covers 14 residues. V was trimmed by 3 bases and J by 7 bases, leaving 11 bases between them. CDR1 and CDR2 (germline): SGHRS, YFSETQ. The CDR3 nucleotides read TGCGCCAGCAGCTCCTTCCTGACAAATTCACCCCTCCACTTT. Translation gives CASSSFLTNSPLHF.

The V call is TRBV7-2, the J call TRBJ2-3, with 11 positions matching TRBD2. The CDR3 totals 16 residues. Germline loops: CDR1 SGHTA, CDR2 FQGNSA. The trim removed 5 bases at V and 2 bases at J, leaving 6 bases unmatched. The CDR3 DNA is TGTGCCAGCAGCGTCGGACTAGCGGGTGCCACAGATACGCAGTATTTT. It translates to CASSVGLAGATDTQYF.

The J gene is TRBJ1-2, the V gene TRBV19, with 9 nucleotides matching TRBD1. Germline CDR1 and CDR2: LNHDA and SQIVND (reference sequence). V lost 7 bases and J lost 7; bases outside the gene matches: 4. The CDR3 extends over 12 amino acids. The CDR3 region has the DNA TGTGCCAGTAACACAGGGGGCGGTGGCTACACCTTC. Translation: CASNTGGGGYTF.

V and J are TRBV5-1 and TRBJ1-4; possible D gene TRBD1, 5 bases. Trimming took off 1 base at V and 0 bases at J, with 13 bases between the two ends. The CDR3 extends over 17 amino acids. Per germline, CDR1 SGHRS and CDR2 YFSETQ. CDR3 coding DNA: TGCGCCAGCAGCTTGACGGCAGGGATTGCAACTAATGAAAAACTGTTTTTT. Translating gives CASSLTAGIATNEKLFF.

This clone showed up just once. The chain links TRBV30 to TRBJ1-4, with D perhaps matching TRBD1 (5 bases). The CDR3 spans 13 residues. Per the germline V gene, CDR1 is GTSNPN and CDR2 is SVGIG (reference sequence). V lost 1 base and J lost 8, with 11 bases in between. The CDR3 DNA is TGTGCCTGGAGTGGAATGGGGGGAGAAAAACTGTTTTTT. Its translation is CAWSGMGGEKLFF.

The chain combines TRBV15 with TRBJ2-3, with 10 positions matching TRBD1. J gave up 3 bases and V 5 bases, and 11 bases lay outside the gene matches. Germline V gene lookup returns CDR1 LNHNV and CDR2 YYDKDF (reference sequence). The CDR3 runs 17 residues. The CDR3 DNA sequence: TGTGCCACCAGCGCCGCTAGGACAGGGGGAGGGACAGATACGCAGTATTTT. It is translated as CATSAARTGGGTDTQYF.

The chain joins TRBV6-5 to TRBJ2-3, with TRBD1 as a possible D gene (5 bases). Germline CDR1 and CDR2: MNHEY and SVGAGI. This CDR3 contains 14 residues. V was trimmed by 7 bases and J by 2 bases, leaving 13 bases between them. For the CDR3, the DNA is TGTGCCAGCACCCAGGGTCTATACACAGATACGCAGTATTTT. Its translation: CASTQGLYTDTQYF.

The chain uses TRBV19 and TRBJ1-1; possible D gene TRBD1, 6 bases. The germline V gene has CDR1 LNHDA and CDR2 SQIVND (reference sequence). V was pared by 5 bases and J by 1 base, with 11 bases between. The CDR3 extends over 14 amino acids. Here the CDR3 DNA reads TGTGCCAGTAGTGGACAGTGGACGAACACTGAAGCTTTCTTT. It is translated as CASSGQWTNTEAFF.

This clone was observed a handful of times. For the CDR3, the DNA is TGCGCCAGCAGCTTTACGGGGGGAGCACCAGAGGGGTCACCCCTCCACTTT. Translating it yields CASSFTGGAPEGSPLHF. This sequence joins TRBV5-1 and TRBJ1-6; a possible D gene is TRBD1 (5 bases). In germline, CDR1 is SGHRS, CDR2 YFSETQ. The CDR3 has 17 residues. With 2 bases removed from V and 10 bases from J, the gap between germline ends came to 22 bases.

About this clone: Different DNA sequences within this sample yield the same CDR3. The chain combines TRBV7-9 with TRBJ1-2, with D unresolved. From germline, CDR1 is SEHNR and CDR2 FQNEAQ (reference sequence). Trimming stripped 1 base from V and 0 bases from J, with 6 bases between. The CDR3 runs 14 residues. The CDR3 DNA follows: TGTGCCAGCAGCTTAGGCCGGTCTAACTATGGCTACACCTTC. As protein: CASSLGRSNYGYTF.

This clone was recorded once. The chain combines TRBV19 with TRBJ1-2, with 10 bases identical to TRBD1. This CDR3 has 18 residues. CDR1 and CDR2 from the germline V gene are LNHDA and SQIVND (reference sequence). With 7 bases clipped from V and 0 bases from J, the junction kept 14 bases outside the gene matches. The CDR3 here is CASKETGGSLHTNYGYTF. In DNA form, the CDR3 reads TGTGCCAGTAAAGAGACAGGGGGCTCTCTTCACACTAACTATGGCTACACCTTC.

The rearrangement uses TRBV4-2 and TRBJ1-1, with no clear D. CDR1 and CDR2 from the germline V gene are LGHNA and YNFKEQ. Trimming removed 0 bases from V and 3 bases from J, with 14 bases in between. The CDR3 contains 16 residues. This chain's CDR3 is CASSQEDWEKHTEAFF. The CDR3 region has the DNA TGTGCCAGCAGCCAAGAGGATTGGGAGAAACACACTGAAGCTTTCTTT.

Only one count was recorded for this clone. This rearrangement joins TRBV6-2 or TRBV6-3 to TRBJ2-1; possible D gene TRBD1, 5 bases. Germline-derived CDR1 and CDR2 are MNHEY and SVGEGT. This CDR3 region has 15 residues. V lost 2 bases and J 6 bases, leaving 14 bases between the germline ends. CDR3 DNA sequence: TGTGCCAGCAGTTACGGGGCCATCCCCCGCAATGAGCAGTTCTTC. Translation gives CASSYGAIPRNEQFF.

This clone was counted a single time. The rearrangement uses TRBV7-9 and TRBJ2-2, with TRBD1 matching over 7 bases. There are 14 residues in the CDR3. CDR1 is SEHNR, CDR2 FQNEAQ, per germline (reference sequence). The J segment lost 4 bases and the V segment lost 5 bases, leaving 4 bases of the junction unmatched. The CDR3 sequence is CASSRQGSTGELFF. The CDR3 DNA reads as TGTGCCAGCAGCCGACAGGGATCCACCGGGGAGCTGTTTTTT.

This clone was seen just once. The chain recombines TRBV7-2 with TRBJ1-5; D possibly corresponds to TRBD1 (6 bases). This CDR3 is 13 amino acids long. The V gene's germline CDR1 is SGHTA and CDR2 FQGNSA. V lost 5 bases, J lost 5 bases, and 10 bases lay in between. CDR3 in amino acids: CASSLTGHQPQHF. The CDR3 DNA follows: TGTGCCAGCAGCCTGACAGGCCATCAGCCCCAGCATTTT.

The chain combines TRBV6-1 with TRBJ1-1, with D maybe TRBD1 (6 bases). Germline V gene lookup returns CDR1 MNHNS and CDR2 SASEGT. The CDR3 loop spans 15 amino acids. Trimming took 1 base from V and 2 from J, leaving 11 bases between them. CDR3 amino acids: CASSEVDSANTEAFF. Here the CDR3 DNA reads TGTGCCAGCAGTGAAGTGGACAGCGCTAACACTGAAGCTTTCTTT.

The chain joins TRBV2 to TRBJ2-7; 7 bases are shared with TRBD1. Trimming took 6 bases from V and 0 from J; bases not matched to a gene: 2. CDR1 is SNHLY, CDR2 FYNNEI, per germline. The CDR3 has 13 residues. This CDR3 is CASRWDSSYEQYF. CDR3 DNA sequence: TGTGCCAGCAGATGGGACAGCTCCTACGAGCAGTACTTC.

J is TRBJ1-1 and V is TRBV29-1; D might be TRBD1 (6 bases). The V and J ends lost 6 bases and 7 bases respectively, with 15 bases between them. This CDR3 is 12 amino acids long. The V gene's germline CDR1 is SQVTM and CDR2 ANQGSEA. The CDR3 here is CSVYRERGEAFF. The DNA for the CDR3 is TGCAGCGTGTACAGGGAGCGCGGTGAAGCTTTCTTT. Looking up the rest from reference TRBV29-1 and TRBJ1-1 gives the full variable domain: SAVISQKPSRDICQRGTSLTIQCQVDSQVTMMFWYRQQPGQSLTLIATANQGSEATYESGFVIDKFPISRPNLTFSTLTVSNMSPEDSSIYLCSVYRERGEAFFGQGTRLTVV.

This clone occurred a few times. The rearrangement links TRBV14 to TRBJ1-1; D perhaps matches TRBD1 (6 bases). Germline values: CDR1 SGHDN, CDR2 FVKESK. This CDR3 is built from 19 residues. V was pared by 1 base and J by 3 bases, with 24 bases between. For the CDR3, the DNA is TGTGCCAGCAGCCAAGGAAATTCTGCCGAGACAGGTCGCTACACTGAAGCTTTCTTT. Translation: CASSQGNSAETGRYTEAFF.

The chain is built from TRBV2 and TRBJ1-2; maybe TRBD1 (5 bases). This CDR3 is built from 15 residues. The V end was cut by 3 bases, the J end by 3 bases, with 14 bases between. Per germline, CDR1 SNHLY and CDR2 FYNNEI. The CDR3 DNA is TGTGCCAGCAGTGACCAATTACAGGTCTACTATGGCTACACCTTC. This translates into CASSDQLQVYYGYTF.

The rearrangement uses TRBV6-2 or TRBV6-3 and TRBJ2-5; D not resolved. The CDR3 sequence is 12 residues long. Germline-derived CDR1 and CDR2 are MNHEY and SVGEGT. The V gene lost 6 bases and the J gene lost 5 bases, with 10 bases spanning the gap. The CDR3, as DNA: TGTGCCAGCAGCCCCTTCCAGGAGACCCAGTACTTC. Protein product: CASSPFQETQYF.

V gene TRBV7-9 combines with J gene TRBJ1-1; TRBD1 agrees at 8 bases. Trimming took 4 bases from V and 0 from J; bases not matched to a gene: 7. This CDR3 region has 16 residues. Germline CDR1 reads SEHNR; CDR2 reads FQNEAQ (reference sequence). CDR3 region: CASSSQGVRMNTEAFF. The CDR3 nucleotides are TGTGCCAGCAGCTCACAGGGGGTAAGGATGAACACTGAAGCTTTCTTT.

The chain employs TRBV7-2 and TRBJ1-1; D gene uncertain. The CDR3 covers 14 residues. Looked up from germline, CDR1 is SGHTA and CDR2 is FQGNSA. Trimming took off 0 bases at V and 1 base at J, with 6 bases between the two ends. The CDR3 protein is CASSLAPGNTEAFF. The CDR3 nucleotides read TGTGCCAGCAGCTTAGCGCCAGGGAACACTGAAGCTTTCTTT.